Here is one TCR beta chain with its context. Original methodology: Reference gene primer amplification gave nucleated cell count estimates. Produced via immunoSEQ multiplex PCR; TCRdb's table is partial and in-frame only. The V and J calls and clone size were taken over from that table, and D and trimming were inferred from the DNA. The sample has some 490,000 clones; 88% are singletons. Enrollees, roughly 18 to 89 years old, lived in 25 or so US areas. Researchers sorted participants into cohorts using their self-reported clinical history. The data are from a study of blood T cell repertoires in COVID-19. Study context: Spain, Italy and the United States supplied samples that represented acute and convalescent COVID-19.

The V end lost 6 bases, the J end lost 1 base, and 15 bases lay between the germline ends. The germline CDR1 and CDR2 sequences are MNHEY and SVGAGI. The CDR3 spans 15 residues. The source of this sequence is a woman aged 55 to 70 who had recovered from COVID-19. The chain employs TRBV6-5 and TRBJ1-1, with D unclear. Sequencing used PBMCs or T cells enriched from blood (not recorded which). CDR3 DNA sequence: TGTGCCAGCAGCCAACTTAGAGGCGGGAACACTGAAGCTTTCTTT. This codes for CASSQLRGGNTEAFF.